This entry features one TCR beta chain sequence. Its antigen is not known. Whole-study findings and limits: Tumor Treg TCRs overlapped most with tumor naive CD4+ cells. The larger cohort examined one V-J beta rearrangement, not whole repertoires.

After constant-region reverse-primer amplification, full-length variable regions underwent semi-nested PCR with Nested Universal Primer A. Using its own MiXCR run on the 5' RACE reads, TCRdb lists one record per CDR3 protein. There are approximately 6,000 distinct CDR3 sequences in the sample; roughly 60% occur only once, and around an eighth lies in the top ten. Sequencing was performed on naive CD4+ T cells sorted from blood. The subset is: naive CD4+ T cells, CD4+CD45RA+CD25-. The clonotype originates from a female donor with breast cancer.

This chain's CDR3 is CSAPQVVEGEQYF. The CDR3 nucleotides read TGCAGTGCCCCCCAGGTCGTTGAAGGGGAGCAGTACTTC. This chain joins TRBV20-1 and TRBJ2-7; D unclear. Germline V lookup: CDR1 DFQATT, CDR2 SNEGSKA (reference sequence). The ends were cut back, 6 bases at V and 7 bases at J, with 19 bases in the middle. This CDR3 is built from 13 residues.